This is a list of T cell receptor beta chains from one sample in a study of Ad26.COV2.S vaccination and SARS-CoV-2 variants. TCRdb's copy holds only in-frame clones and misses some; the assay was immunoSEQ multiplex PCR. This table holds some 340,000 clones, roughly 86% found once. The sequenced sample was peripheral blood, obtained in a trial of Ad26.COV2.S vaccine versus placebo. These receptors were obtained from a person aged 18-60 years who received the Ad26.COV2.S COVID-19 vaccine or a placebo. Each CDR3 is given without its conserved first and last residue.

cdr3_aa: ATSDTRGTGELF
v_call: TRBV24-1
j_call: TRBJ2-2

cdr3_aa: ATSRVTGSEAF
v_call: TRBV15
j_call: TRBJ1-1

cdr3_aa: ASSQRTSRDSFDTEAF
v_call: TRBV3-1/TRBV3-2
j_call: TRBJ1-1

cdr3_aa: ASSIEGRSSTEAF
v_call: TRBV19
j_call: TRBJ1-1

cdr3_aa: ASSSLLAGGRPGELF
v_call: TRBV11-2
j_call: TRBJ2-2

cdr3_aa: AWENSGGYQETQY
v_call: TRBV30
j_call: TRBJ2-5

cdr3_aa: ASSDVGVAAF
v_call: TRBV2
j_call: TRBJ1-1

cdr3_aa: ASSFPDRAAQY
v_call: TRBV7-2
j_call: TRBJ2-7

cdr3_aa: AIRRDSSGNTIY
v_call: TRBV10-3
j_call: TRBJ1-3

cdr3_aa: ASSFPGPTDTQY
v_call: TRBV5-1
j_call: TRBJ2-3

cdr3_aa: ASSWGQGARTEAF
v_call: TRBV5-4
j_call: TRBJ1-1

cdr3_aa: ASSMGHQKRYEQY
v_call: TRBV19
j_call: TRBJ2-7

cdr3_aa: ASIPGMGATGYT
v_call: TRBV7-2
j_call: TRBJ1-2

cdr3_aa: ASSVDRRTEAF
v_call: TRBV18
j_call: TRBJ1-1

cdr3_aa: ASSYGQGLAYEQY
v_call: TRBV6-5
j_call: TRBJ2-7

cdr3_aa: ASSENHEQY
v_call: TRBV2
j_call: TRBJ2-7

cdr3_aa: ASSPRVAHYGYT
v_call: TRBV21-1
j_call: TRBJ1-2

cdr3_aa: ASSRSVNQEGDYGYT
v_call: TRBV5-1
j_call: TRBJ1-2

cdr3_aa: ASRRDRVLNTEAF
v_call: TRBV2
j_call: TRBJ1-1

cdr3_aa: ASSPGGRGPYGYT
v_call: TRBV5-1
j_call: TRBJ1-2

cdr3_aa: ASSPGASGGNFVGELF
v_call: TRBV11-2
j_call: TRBJ2-2

cdr3_aa: ASSSWVGEVRQAKNIQY
v_call: TRBV19
j_call: TRBJ2-4

cdr3_aa: ATSAGSGQETQY
v_call: TRBV24-1
j_call: TRBJ2-5

cdr3_aa: ASSQSLPERRTF
v_call: TRBV16
j_call: TRBJ1-1

cdr3_aa: ASSPETSGGSYEQY
v_call: TRBV19
j_call: TRBJ2-7

cdr3_aa: ASSLTGNNYGYT
v_call: TRBV5-1
j_call: TRBJ1-2

cdr3_aa: ASSLDSSGNTIY
v_call: TRBV5-1
j_call: TRBJ1-3

cdr3_aa: ASSGQKNQPQH
v_call: TRBV12-3/TRBV12-4
j_call: TRBJ1-5

cdr3_aa: ASSPTLAGGLVQYEQY
v_call: TRBV5-1
j_call: TRBJ2-7

cdr3_aa: ASSLGGTRTDTQY
v_call: TRBV7-6
j_call: TRBJ2-3

cdr3_aa: ASSPQGPSYEQY
v_call: TRBV5-4
j_call: TRBJ2-7

cdr3_aa: AWSPSRTQPRTQY
v_call: TRBV30
j_call: TRBJ2-5

cdr3_aa: ASGYNVQVGTEAF
v_call: TRBV12-5
j_call: TRBJ1-1

cdr3_aa: ASSLGATATYEQY
v_call: TRBV5-1
j_call: TRBJ2-7

cdr3_aa: ASSFGTTGRAAGELF
v_call: TRBV5-4
j_call: TRBJ2-2

cdr3_aa: ASSLDYGRVQY
v_call: TRBV2
j_call: TRBJ2-7

cdr3_aa: ASSQSWPAALEAF
v_call: TRBV23-1
j_call: TRBJ1-1

cdr3_aa: AWSRSGAYGYT
v_call: TRBV30
j_call: TRBJ1-2

cdr3_aa: ASSLVGFRGSVNTEAF
v_call: TRBV11-2
j_call: TRBJ1-1

cdr3_aa: SASWMGVGSEQF
v_call: TRBV20-1
j_call: TRBJ2-1

cdr3_aa: ASSHRGSSGGYTDTQY
v_call: TRBV3-1/TRBV3-2
j_call: TRBJ2-3

cdr3_aa: ASSSGTANTGELF
v_call: TRBV7-2
j_call: TRBJ2-2

cdr3_aa: ASSPGAGFDYEQY
v_call: TRBV5-6
j_call: TRBJ2-7

cdr3_aa: ASSSKRQGLSNEQF
v_call: TRBV7-6
j_call: TRBJ2-1

cdr3_aa: ATRRQGSFGEQY
v_call: TRBV19
j_call: TRBJ2-7

cdr3_aa: ASSRGYEQY
v_call: TRBV6-2/TRBV6-3
j_call: TRBJ2-7

cdr3_aa: ASSQVGLAGGSYNEQF
v_call: TRBV3-1/TRBV3-2
j_call: TRBJ2-1

cdr3_aa: ASSSGTPEQY
v_call: TRBV7-6
j_call: TRBJ2-7

cdr3_aa: ASSSGAGGVQETQY
v_call: TRBV7-2
j_call: TRBJ2-5

cdr3_aa: ASSETWGRRGAF
v_call: TRBV6-1
j_call: TRBJ1-1

cdr3_aa: ASSRYGTGDEKLF
v_call: TRBV14
j_call: TRBJ1-4

cdr3_aa: ASSSSSGTMVKTQY
v_call: TRBV6-2/TRBV6-3
j_call: TRBJ2-5

cdr3_aa: ASIFYNRGRNEAF
v_call: TRBV6-5
j_call: TRBJ1-1

cdr3_aa: AWRDRARNAFYT
v_call: TRBV30
j_call: TRBJ1-2

cdr3_aa: ASSVGQGLNSPLH
v_call: TRBV9
j_call: TRBJ1-6

cdr3_aa: ASMKDREGYEQY
v_call: TRBV2
j_call: TRBJ2-7

cdr3_aa: ASSPQGAGVRNTEAF
v_call: TRBV18
j_call: TRBJ1-1